One sample yielded the 5 T cell receptor beta chains listed below, sequenced in a study of T cell responses to AZD1222 COVID-19 vaccine. Produced via immunoSEQ multiplex PCR; TCRdb's table is partial and in-frame only. The sample includes about 85,000 clones, 80% to 90% seen only once; the top ten take roughly 7.5%. The sample here was peripheral blood, taken on day 0 of AZD1222 vaccination. The source of these receptors is an adult in good health.

This clone was picked up a small number of times. The CDR3 sequence: CASIPGGQGARVGNQPQHF. The CDR3 region has the DNA TGTGCCAGCATCCCGGGGGGACAGGGGGCGAGAGTCGGCAATCAGCCCCAGCATTTT. The chain couples TRBV28 to TRBJ1-5; TRBD1 matches 12 bases. This CDR3 is 19 amino acids long. J gave up 2 bases and V 7 bases, and 15 bases lay outside the gene matches. Germline V lookup: CDR1 MDHEN, CDR2 SYDVKM.

This clone was recorded once. This chain uses TRBV6-5 with TRBJ1-5, with 9 bases fitting TRBD1. CDR3 length equals 14 residues. The germline gives CDR1 MNHEY, CDR2 SVGAGI. V dropped 4 bases and J dropped 7; count of bases not matched to a gene: 5. CDR3 coding DNA: TGTGCCAGCAGTTCGGACAGGGGAGGGCAGCCCCAGCATTTT. Translating it yields CASSSDRGGQPQHF.

The V gene is TRBV28, the J gene TRBJ2-7; 9 nucleotides agree with TRBD1. This CDR3 is built from 16 residues. The V gene end was trimmed by 6 bases and the J gene end by 2 bases; junction bases not matched to a gene: 11. The V gene's germline CDR1 is MDHEN and CDR2 SYDVKM. In nucleotides, the CDR3 is TGTGCCAGCAGAAAGAGGGACAGGGTAGGGACCTACGAGCAGTACTTC. Encoded protein: CASRKRDRVGTYEQYF.

The CDR3 sequence: CASSLQGPPSSDGFHF. CDR3 DNA sequence: TGCGCCAGCAGCCTACAGGGGCCCCCTTCGAGTGACGGGTTCCACTTT. The chain is built from TRBV5-1 and TRBJ1-6; 7 bases agree with TRBD1. CDR1 and CDR2 (germline): SGHRS, YFSETQ. After removal of 4 bases from V and 17 bases from J, the junction contained 21 bases not matched to a gene. This CDR3 is built from 16 residues.

This clone was counted between two and nine times. The V call is TRBV7-9, the J call TRBJ2-2; no clear D. Per the germline V gene, CDR1 is SEHNR and CDR2 is FQNEAQ (reference sequence). CDR3 size: 15 residues. Between the trimmed V and J ends, which lost 1 base and 7 bases, there was a span of 13 bases. CDR3 sequence: CASSLGASAIGELFF. CDR3 in DNA: TGTGCCAGCAGCTTAGGCGCTAGTGCTATCGGGGAGCTGTTTTTT.